This paragraph covers one T cell receptor beta chain sequence. Its antigen is not identified. Sample-barcoded 5' priming and a J-beta primer mix drove a second PCR of roughly 7 to 11 cycles. Via MiXCR, TCRdb re-called the 5' RACE reads, giving one row per CDR3 protein. The sample lists about 570,000 distinct CDR3 sequences; about 27% were seen once. The data were taken from a study of blood T cells in healthy people across ages. The study, taken as a whole, reports: The fall in TCR beta diversity per million T cells was roughly linear with age.

In each sample, at least 6 million PBMCs were isolated. Every sample gave at least 5 micrograms of total RNA when it was extracted. The CDR3 totals 13 residues. CDR1 and CDR2 from the germline V gene are SGHRS and YFSETQ. Between the trimmed V and J ends, which lost 4 bases and 5 bases, there was a span of 13 bases. The same sample was also studied in work on T cells of mothers and their children.

Sequencing used blood. The chain has TRBV5-1 and TRBJ2-7; maybe TRBD1 (5 bases). This receptor was taken from a boy between 2 and 10 years old in good health. CDR3 amino acids: CASSHRVGDEQYF. The CDR3 DNA reads as TGCGCCAGCAGCCACCGGGTAGGGGACGAGCAGTACTTC.